Below, one T cell receptor (beta chain) is given with its context. The sample is drawn from a study of blood T cell repertoires in COVID-19. Across the whole study: Samples of COVID-19 (acute and convalescent) were obtained from the United States, Italy and Spain.

This CDR3 contains 17 residues. From germline, CDR1 is LGHDT and CDR2 YNNKEL (reference sequence). The V end was cut by 1 base, the J end by 1 base, with 13 bases between. Authors' analysis steps: Reference gene primer amplification in the assay estimated nucleated cell counts. TCRdb's copy holds only in-frame clones and misses some; the assay was immunoSEQ multiplex PCR. The V and J calls and the clone size are those of that table, but D and trimming were determined from the DNA. The data hold over 90,000 clones, with 87% observed a single time. The sequencing sample was made of peripheral blood. This TCR came from a man between 50 and 59 years old with active COVID-19. The V gene is TRBV3-1 (or the pseudogene TRBV3-2), the J gene TRBJ1-4; tentatively, D is TRBD1 (5 bases). The CDR3 coding sequence is TGTGCCAGCAGCCAAGGGCCCCCAAGGGGAACTAATGAAAAACTGTTTTTT. It translates to CASSQGPPRGTNEKLFF.